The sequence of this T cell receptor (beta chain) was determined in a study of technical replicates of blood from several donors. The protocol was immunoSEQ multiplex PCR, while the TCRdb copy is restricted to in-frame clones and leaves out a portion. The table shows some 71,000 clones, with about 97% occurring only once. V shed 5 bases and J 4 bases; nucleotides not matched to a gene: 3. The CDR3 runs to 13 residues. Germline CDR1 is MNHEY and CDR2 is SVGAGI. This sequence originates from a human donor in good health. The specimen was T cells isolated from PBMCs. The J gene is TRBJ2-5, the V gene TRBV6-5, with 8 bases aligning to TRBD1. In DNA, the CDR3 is TGTGCCAGCAGTGCCGGGACAGGAGAGACCCAGTACTTC. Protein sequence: CASSAGTGETQYF.